The 3 T cell receptor beta chains below come from one sample, sequenced in a study of OX40 agonist ivuxolimab in advanced cancers. Only in-frame clones appear in the TCRdb table, and some are missing; sequencing was by immunoSEQ multiplex PCR. This sample has about 62,000 clones, with roughly 88% found just once. The sequenced sample was CD4+ or CD8+ T cells sorted from blood, obtained in a trial of the OX40 agonist ivuxolimab. These receptors all come from an adult with an advanced solid tumor such as melanoma, head and neck, liver or kidney cancer.

The chain carries TRBV27 and TRBJ2-1; 7 bases align to TRBD1. Germline values: CDR1 MNHEY, CDR2 SMNVEV (reference sequence). This CDR3 has 17 amino acids. V shed 7 bases and J 0 bases; nucleotides not matched to a gene: 12. This CDR3 reads CASTRTGSLLSYNEQFF. CDR3 in DNA: TGTGCCAGCACCAGGACAGGTTCCCTTCTCTCCTACAATGAGCAGTTCTTC.

The CDR3 DNA reads TGTGCCAGCCTAGGGACGGCAGACTATGGCTACACCTTC. This encodes CASLGTADYGYTF. The J gene is TRBJ1-2, the V gene TRBV28; D may be TRBD1 (5 bases). The CDR3 extends over 13 amino acids. The germline V gene has CDR1 MDHEN and CDR2 SYDVKM. Deletions cut 8 bases from V and 3 bases from J, with 13 bases between.

This clone was seen more than once but under ten times. The CDR3 spells CASSPGISNQPQHF. CDR3 DNA sequence: TGTGCCAGCTCACCAGGCATTAGCAATCAGCCCCAGCATTTT. The rearrangement uses TRBV18 and TRBJ1-5; D remains unclear. There are 14 residues in the CDR3. The germline V gene encodes CDR1 KGHSH and CDR2 LQKENI. Trimming left V 2 bases short and J 0 bases short, with 5 bases between.